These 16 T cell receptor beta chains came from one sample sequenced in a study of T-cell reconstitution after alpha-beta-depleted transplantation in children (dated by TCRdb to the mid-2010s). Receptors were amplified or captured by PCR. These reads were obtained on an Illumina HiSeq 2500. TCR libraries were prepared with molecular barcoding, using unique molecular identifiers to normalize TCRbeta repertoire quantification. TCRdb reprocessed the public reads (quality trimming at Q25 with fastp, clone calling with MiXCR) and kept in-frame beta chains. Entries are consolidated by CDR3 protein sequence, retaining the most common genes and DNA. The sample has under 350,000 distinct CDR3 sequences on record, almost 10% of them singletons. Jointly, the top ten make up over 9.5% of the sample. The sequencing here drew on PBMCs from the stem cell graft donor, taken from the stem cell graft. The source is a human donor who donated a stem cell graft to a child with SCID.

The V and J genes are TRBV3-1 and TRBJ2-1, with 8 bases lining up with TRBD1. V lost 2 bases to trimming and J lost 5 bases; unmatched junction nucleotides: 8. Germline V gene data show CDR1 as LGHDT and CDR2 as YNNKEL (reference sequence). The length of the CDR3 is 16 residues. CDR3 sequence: CASSQRYGQGHNEQFF. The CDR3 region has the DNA TGTGCCAGCAGCCAAAGATACGGACAGGGCCACAATGAGCAGTTCTTC.

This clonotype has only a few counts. For the CDR3, the DNA is TGTGCCAGCAGTGGGGGACTAGCGGGGGGACTCGAGCAGTACTTC. Translated, it gives CASSGGLAGGLEQYF. J is TRBJ2-7 and V is TRBV2, with 15 bases that match TRBD2. J lost 6 bases, V lost 4 bases, and 4 bases had no gene match. The germline gives CDR1 SNHLY, CDR2 FYNNEI. CDR3 size: 15 residues.

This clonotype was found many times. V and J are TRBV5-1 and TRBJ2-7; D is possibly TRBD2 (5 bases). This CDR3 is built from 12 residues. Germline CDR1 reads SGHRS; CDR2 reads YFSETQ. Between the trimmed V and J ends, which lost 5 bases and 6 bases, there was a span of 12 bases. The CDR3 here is CASRKVGLEQYF. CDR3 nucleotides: TGCGCCAGCAGAAAGGTCGGACTCGAGCAGTACTTC.

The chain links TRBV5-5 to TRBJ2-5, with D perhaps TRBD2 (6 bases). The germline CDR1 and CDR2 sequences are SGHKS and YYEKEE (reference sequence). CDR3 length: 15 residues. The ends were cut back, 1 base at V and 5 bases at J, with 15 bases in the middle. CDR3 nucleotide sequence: TGTGCCAGCAGCTTGACTTTGGGGGGTGGTGAGACCCAGTACTTC. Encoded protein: CASSLTLGGGETQYF.

Written as DNA, the CDR3 is TGCGCCAGCAGCTCCGGAGGGGGGATCTACGAGCAGTACTTC. Protein sequence: CASSSGGGIYEQYF. The rearrangement uses TRBV5-1 and TRBJ2-7, with D perhaps assigned TRBD1 or TRBD2 (6 bases each). The V gene lost 3 bases and the J gene lost 3 bases, with 13 bases spanning the gap. The CDR3 is 14 residues long. The germline gives CDR1 SGHRS, CDR2 YFSETQ.

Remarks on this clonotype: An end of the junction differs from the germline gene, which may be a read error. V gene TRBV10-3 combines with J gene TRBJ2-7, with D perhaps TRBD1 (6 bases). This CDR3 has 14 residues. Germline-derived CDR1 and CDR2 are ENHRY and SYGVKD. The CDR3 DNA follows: TGTGCCATCAGTGAGGTGGGGGCTGTCAACGAGCATTACTTC. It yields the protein CAISEVGAVNEHYF.

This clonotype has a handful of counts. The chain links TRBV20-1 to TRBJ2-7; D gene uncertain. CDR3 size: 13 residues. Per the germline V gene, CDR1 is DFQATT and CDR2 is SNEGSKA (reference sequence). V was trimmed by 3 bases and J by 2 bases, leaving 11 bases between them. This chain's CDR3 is CSARPAGAYEQYF. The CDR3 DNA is TGCAGTGCTAGGCCGGCAGGAGCCTACGAGCAGTACTTC.

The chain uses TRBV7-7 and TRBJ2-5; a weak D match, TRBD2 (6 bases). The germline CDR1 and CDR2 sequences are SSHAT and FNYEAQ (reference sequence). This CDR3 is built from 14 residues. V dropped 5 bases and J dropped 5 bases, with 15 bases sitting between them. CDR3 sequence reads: CASSVDQEGETQYF. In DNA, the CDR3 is TGTGCCAGCAGCGTAGATCAGGAGGGGGAGACCCAGTACTTC.

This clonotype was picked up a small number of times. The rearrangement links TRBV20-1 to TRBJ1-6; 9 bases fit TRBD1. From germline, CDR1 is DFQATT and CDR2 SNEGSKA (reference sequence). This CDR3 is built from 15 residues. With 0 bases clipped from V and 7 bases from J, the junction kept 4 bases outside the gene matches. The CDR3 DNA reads TGCAGTGCTAGAGATAATGACAGGGGGAATTCACCCCTCCACTTT. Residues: CSARDNDRGNSPLHF.

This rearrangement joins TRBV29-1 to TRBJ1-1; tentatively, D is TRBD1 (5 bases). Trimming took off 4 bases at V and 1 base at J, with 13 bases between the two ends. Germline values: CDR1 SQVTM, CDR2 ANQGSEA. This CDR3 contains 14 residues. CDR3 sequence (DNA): TGCAGCGTTGTCAATTGGGACTCGAACACTGAAGCTTTCTTT. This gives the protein CSVVNWDSNTEAFF.

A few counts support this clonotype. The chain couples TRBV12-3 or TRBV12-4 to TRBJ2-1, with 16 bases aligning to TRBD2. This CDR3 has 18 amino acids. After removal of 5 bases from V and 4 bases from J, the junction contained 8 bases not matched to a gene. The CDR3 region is CASSPGTSGGARYNEQFF. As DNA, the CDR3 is TGTGCCAGCAGTCCCGGGACTAGCGGGGGGGCCCGGTACAATGAGCAGTTCTTC.

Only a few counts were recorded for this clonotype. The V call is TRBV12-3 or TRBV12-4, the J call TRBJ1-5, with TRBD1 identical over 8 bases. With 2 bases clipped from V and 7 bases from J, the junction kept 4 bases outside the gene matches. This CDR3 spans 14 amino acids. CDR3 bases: TGTGCCAGCAGTTTACAGGGGGCTAGGCAGCCCCAGCATTTT. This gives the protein CASSLQGARQPQHF.

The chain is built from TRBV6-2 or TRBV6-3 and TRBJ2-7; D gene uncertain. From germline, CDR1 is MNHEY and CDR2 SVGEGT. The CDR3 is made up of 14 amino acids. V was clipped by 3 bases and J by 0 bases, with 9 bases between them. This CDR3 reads CASSYSMTSYEQYF. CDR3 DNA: TGTGCCAGCAGTTATAGCATGACCTCCTACGAGCAGTACTTC.

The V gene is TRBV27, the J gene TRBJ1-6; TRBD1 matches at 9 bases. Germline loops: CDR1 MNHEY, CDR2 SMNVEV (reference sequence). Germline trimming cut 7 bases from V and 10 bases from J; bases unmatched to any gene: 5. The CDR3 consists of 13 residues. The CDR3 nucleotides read TGTGCCAGCACCTTCGACAGGGGGTCACCCCTCCACTTT. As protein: CASTFDRGSPLHF.

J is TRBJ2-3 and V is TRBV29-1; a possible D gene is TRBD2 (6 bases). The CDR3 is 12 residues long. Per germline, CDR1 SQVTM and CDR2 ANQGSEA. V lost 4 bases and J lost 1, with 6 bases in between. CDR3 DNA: TGCAGCGTTGGGGAGGGCACAGATACGCAGTATTTT. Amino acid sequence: CSVGEGTDTQYF.

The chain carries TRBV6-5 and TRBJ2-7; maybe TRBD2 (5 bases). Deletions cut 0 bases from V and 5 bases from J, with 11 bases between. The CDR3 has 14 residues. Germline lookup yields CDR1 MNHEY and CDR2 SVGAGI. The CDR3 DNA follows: TGTGCCAGCAGTTACTCGACGGGGAAGAACGAGCAGTACTTC. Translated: CASSYSTGKNEQYF.